Each of the 15 T cell receptor beta chains below was sequenced from the same sample in a study of STAT5B mutations in CD4+ large granular lymphocyte leukemia. Method: immunoSEQ multiplex PCR; TCRdb's copy keeps in-frame clones and lacks some. In the table there are fewer than 40,000 clones, around three quarters of which are singletons. Sample: CD4+ T cells from blood buffy coats. These receptors were obtained from a human donor in good health.

This clone was counted once. The rearrangement links TRBV6-5 to TRBJ2-7; no reliable D call. The CDR3 totals 12 residues. V was pared by 10 bases and J by 2 bases, with 12 bases between. Germline V lookup: CDR1 MNHEY, CDR2 SVGAGI. Here the CDR3 reads CATRISTYEQYF. The CDR3 DNA reads as TGTGCCACCCGGATCTCCACCTACGAGCAGTACTTC.

The rearrangement uses TRBV6-1 and TRBJ2-4; 10 bases fit TRBD1. This CDR3 region has 16 residues. With 4 bases clipped from V and 1 base from J, the junction kept 4 bases outside the gene matches. Germline-derived CDR1 and CDR2 are MNHNS and SASEGT. The CDR3 DNA reads TGTGCCAGCAGTGGCCGGGGACAGGGGGCCAAAAACATTCAGTACTTC. Protein product: CASSGRGQGAKNIQYF.

The rearrangement uses TRBV15 and TRBJ2-3; D uncertain. The CDR3 extends over 13 amino acids. V was clipped by 0 bases and J by 5 bases, with 6 bases between them. Germline loops: CDR1 LNHNV, CDR2 YYDKDF (reference sequence). CDR3: CATSRDLVDTQYF. The CDR3 DNA reads as TGTGCCACCAGCAGAGATCTTGTAGATACGCAGTATTTT.

This CDR3 reads CASSLQVGGHEQYF. The CDR3 coding sequence is TGTGCCAGCAGCTTACAAGTCGGGGGCCACGAGCAGTACTTC. The chain has TRBV11-2 and TRBJ2-7; D could derive from TRBD1 or TRBD2 (6 bases each). The CDR3 has 14 amino acids. Per the germline V gene, CDR1 is SGHAT and CDR2 is FQNNGV. Trimming stripped 2 bases from V and 5 bases from J, with 13 bases between.

The chain combines TRBV2 with TRBJ2-7, with TRBD2 as a possible D gene (6 bases). This CDR3 has 15 amino acids. Germline V gene lookup returns CDR1 SNHLY and CDR2 FYNNEI. The V gene lost 1 base and the J gene lost 2 bases, with 12 bases spanning the gap. This CDR3 is CASSEGLANAYEQYF. The CDR3, as DNA: TGTGCCAGCAGTGAAGGCCTAGCGAACGCCTACGAGCAGTACTTC.

This rearrangement joins TRBV19 to TRBJ1-1, with D tentatively TRBD1 (5 bases). Germline V gene sequence: CDR1 LNHDA, CDR2 SQIVND (reference sequence). V was pared by 4 bases and J by 6 bases, with 15 bases between. The CDR3 totals 14 residues. CDR3 sequence reads: CASSTDKARSEAFF. In nucleotides, the CDR3 is TGTGCCAGTAGTACGGACAAAGCGCGTTCTGAAGCTTTCTTT.

The chain uses TRBV9 and TRBJ2-1; 12 bases map to TRBD2. This CDR3 is 16 amino acids long. Germline V gene lookup returns CDR1 SGDLS and CDR2 YYNGEE. V dropped 4 bases and J dropped 4; count of bases not matched to a gene: 6. The CDR3 DNA reads TGTGCCAGCAGCCCTCGACTAGCGGGAGTTTACAATGAGCAGTTCTTC. It is translated as CASSPRLAGVYNEQFF.

The chain joins TRBV29-1 to TRBJ2-1; maybe TRBD1 (6 bases). Germline V lookup: CDR1 SQVTM, CDR2 ANQGSEA. V dropped 7 bases and J dropped 4 bases, with 17 bases sitting between them. The CDR3 length is 14 residues. The CDR3 region has the DNA TGCAGCGCCGCCAGACAGGTCCCTTACAATGAGCAGTTCTTC. Its protein is CSAARQVPYNEQFF.

The chain has TRBV2 and TRBJ1-2; no firm D call. The CDR3 sequence is 16 residues long. Germline V gene data show CDR1 as SNHLY and CDR2 as FYNNEI. V was pared by 7 bases and J by 4 bases, with 22 bases between. The CDR3 bases are TGTGCCAGCACCCCTAGGTTGGGAACTACTAGCTATGGCTACACCTTC. Its translation is CASTPRLGTTSYGYTF.

This sequence joins TRBV5-4 and TRBJ2-7; TRBD2 matches at 12 bases. Unmatched junction bases numbered 4, after V lost 2 bases and J lost 4 bases. Germline V lookup: CDR1 SGHNT, CDR2 YYREEE (reference sequence). There are 15 residues in the CDR3. As DNA, the CDR3 is TGTGCCAGCAGCTTACTAGCGGGGGGAAAGTACGAGCAGTACTTC. As protein: CASSLLAGGKYEQYF.

V is TRBV2 and J is TRBJ2-7, with a possible D match to TRBD2 (6 bases). V lost 1 base, J lost 7 bases, and 20 bases lay in between. Germline-derived CDR1 and CDR2 are SNHLY and FYNNEI. There are 16 residues in the CDR3. The CDR3 region is CASSEGQGGRPPEQYF. CDR3 bases: TGTGCCAGCAGTGAAGGGCAGGGAGGAAGGCCACCGGAGCAGTACTTC.

The chain recombines TRBV9 with TRBJ2-5; 10 bases agree with TRBD1. V trimming: 0 bases; J trimming: 3 bases; junction bases outside the gene matches: 8. This CDR3 has 17 residues. Germline V gene sequence: CDR1 SGDLS, CDR2 YYNGEE. In DNA form, the CDR3 reads TGTGCCAGCAGCGTAGGTGTGTCGGGACAGGGGAAAGAGACCCAGTACTTC. It specifies CASSVGVSGQGKETQYF.

This sequence joins TRBV6-1 and TRBJ1-2, with a weak D call TRBD1 (5 bases). The CDR3 runs to 15 residues. Between the trimmed V and J ends, which lost 9 bases and 4 bases, there was a span of 21 bases. Germline V gene lookup returns CDR1 MNHNS and CDR2 SASEGT. CDR3: CASYAKSGSGYGYTF. DNA of the CDR3: TGTGCCAGTTATGCGAAGTCAGGGTCGGGCTATGGCTACACCTTC.

The chain uses TRBV5-8 and TRBJ1-2; D uncertain. Trimming shortened V by 4 bases and J by 5 bases, and 18 bases separated the two germline ends. Germline CDR1 reads SGHTS; CDR2 reads YDEGEE. The CDR3 has 15 amino acids. The CDR3 loop reads CASSQDDADSYGYTF. CDR3 nucleotide sequence: TGTGCCAGCAGCCAAGATGATGCGGACTCTTATGGCTACACCTTC.

J is TRBJ1-6 and V is TRBV6-6; TRBD1 aligns across 7 bases. Trimming at V came to 7 bases and at J to 7 bases, leaving 10 bases not matched to a gene. The CDR3 consists of 15 residues. Germline values: CDR1 MNHNY, CDR2 SVGAGI (reference sequence). For the CDR3, the DNA is TGTGCCAGCAACACGGGCCGGGACAGAAATTCACCCCTCCACTTT. Residues: CASNTGRDRNSPLHF.